This T cell receptor beta chain emerged from a study of vaccination effects on CD4 cells after COVID-19. Study observations and caveats: Vaccine-induced new clones formed most post-vaccine spike-reactive clones in convalescents.

With the ViraFEST assay, the study expanded antigen-specific CD4+ T cells using viral peptide pools, then sequenced them. With more than nine days of culture completed, CD4+ T cells were isolated. Infection with SARS-CoV-2 occurred in the person between March and December 2020, and PCR confirmed it. It was an HIV-1 Nef peptide pool that made up the negative control culture. On both days 3 and 7, half of the culture medium was replaced with IL-2 medium. The V gene end was trimmed by 1 base and the J gene end by 0 bases; junction bases not matched to a gene: 4. This CDR3 is built from 17 residues. Per germline, CDR1 LGHDT and CDR2 YNNKEL (reference sequence). With regard to this clone: What it binds is not known.

TCRdb's table, derived via immunoSEQ multiplex PCR, lists solely in-frame clones and lacks some. The sample consists of roughly 73,000 clones, about 69% of them appearing once. This clonotype was sampled from a human donor who had a prior SARS-CoV-2 infection. The sample here was CD4+ T cells from PBMCs cultured with HIV peptides, taken before COVID-19 vaccination. The subset is: HIV-1 Nef peptide pool negative control/reference culture. The chain employs TRBV3-1 (or the pseudogene TRBV3-2) and TRBJ2-2, with TRBD2 identical over 8 bases. Here the CDR3 DNA reads TGTGCCAGCAGCCAAGGACTAGCGAGGACGAACACCGGGGAGCTGTTTTTT. Amino acids: CASSQGLARTNTGELFF.